The clone carrying this T cell receptor beta chain showed up just once. The CDR3 is 13 residues long. Per germline, CDR1 WNHNN and CDR2 SYGVQD (reference sequence). The V gene lost 4 bases and the J gene lost 6 bases, with 7 bases spanning the gap. Donors of Cohort 3 who recovered were those that had two negative PCRs, clearance, or symptom resolution. Original data processing: The assay estimated nucleated cells by amplifying reference gene primers. Clones were read by immunoSEQ multiplex PCR, and TCRdb kept only the in-frame ones, dropping some. From that table come the V and J calls and clone size; the DNA was used to work out D and trimming. This table has about 380,000 clones, around 89% appearing once. This entry belongs to a study of blood T cell repertoires in COVID-19. Overall study: PBMCs, B-cell-depleted T cells, or T cells provided the cDNA or gDNA that made up the material.

The chain recombines TRBV10-1 with TRBJ1-6; D might be TRBD1 (6 bases). Sequenced material: PBMCs or T cells enriched from blood (not recorded which). The TCR originated in a woman younger than 35 who had recovered from COVID-19. The CDR3 DNA is TGCGCCAGCAGTGGACAGGTTAATTCACCCCTCCACTTT. Amino acid sequence: CASSGQVNSPLHF.